This T cell receptor (beta chain) comes out of a study of T cell clonality in common variable immunodeficiency. V lost 1 base to trimming and J lost 3 bases, with 12 bases between them. The CDR3 is 15 residues long. Germline V gives CDR1 SGHTA, CDR2 FQGTGA. To note about this clone: The target antigen is unknown. Read sequence stops 3 residues before the CDR3 end, and the germline J gene provides the missing end.

General study results and limits: Shared TCRbeta clones were fewer between CVID subjects than controls. Common variable immunodeficiency TCR beta sequences reportedly had fewer deletions and N-nucleotide insertions.

Clones were read by immunoSEQ multiplex PCR, and TCRdb kept only the in-frame ones, dropping some. The data show tens of thousands of clones, none appearing only once, with roughly 5.4% held by the ten largest. The chain is built from TRBV7-3 and TRBJ1-1, with D perhaps TRBD1 (6 bases). This receptor was identified in a human donor with common variable immunodeficiency. Sequencing input: peripheral blood mononuclear cells. The CDR3 region is CASSLSGGWDTEAFF. CDR3 DNA, as far as it was read: TGTGCCAGCAGCTTAAGTGGGGGCTGGGACACTGAA. Variable domain in full (rest from reference TRBV7-3 and TRBJ1-1): GAGVSQTPSNKVTEKGKYVELRCDPISGHTALYWYRQSLGQGPEFLIYFQGTGAADDSGLPNDRFFAVRPEGSVSTLKIQRTERGDSAVYLCASSLSGGWDTEAFFGQGTRLTVV.